These 16 T cell receptor beta chains came from one sample sequenced in a study of cytomegalovirus exposure and HLA in healthy donors. Sequenced by immunoSEQ multiplex PCR; TCRdb stores in-frame clones only, minus some. The table lists approximately 180,000 clones, just under 90% of them singletons, with 1.4% in the top ten. Material for sequencing was PBMCs. Every receptor here comes from a woman aged 30 to 39 in good health and CMV-seronegative.

This clone has more than one count but fewer than ten. This chain uses TRBV7-9 with TRBJ2-7; 7 nucleotides agree with TRBD2. Germline values: CDR1 SEHNR, CDR2 FQNEAQ (reference sequence). The CDR3 sequence is 15 residues long. V dropped 6 bases and J dropped 0; count of bases not matched to a gene: 8. CDR3 sequence: CASRPTSASSYEQYF. CDR3 DNA sequence: TGTGCCAGCAGACCCACTAGCGCGAGCTCCTACGAGCAGTACTTC.

The chain links TRBV5-1 to TRBJ1-6; maybe TRBD1 (5 bases). The CDR3 has 14 amino acids. The germline CDR1 and CDR2 sequences are SGHRS and YFSETQ. Trimming took 4 bases from V and 9 from J, leaving 14 bases between them. CDR3 residues: CASSPGLEGSPLHF. As DNA, the CDR3 is TGCGCCAGCAGCCCGGGACTCGAGGGTTCACCCCTCCACTTT.

The chain combines TRBV13 with TRBJ2-7; possible D gene TRBD2, 6 bases. Germline V gene lookup returns CDR1 PRHDT and CDR2 FYEKMQ (reference sequence). The CDR3 has 16 amino acids. V gave up 5 bases and J gave up 0 bases, with 17 bases separating them. The CDR3 DNA sequence: TGTGCCAGCAGCACAAACCGGGACTCCCCCTCCTACGAGCAGTACTTC. Translating it yields CASSTNRDSPSYEQYF.

The V gene is TRBV11-2, the J gene TRBJ2-7; 7 nucleotides match TRBD1. The CDR3 extends over 15 amino acids. The V gene's germline CDR1 is SGHAT and CDR2 FQNNGV. V was pared by 1 base and J by 5 bases, with 8 bases of the junction left unmatched. The CDR3 sequence is CASSLGMTGLDEQYF. In DNA, the CDR3 is TGTGCCAGCAGCTTAGGGATGACAGGGTTGGACGAGCAGTACTTC.

This rearrangement joins TRBV7-2 to TRBJ2-2, with D possibly matching TRBD1 (6 bases). Germline CDR1 reads SGHTA; CDR2 reads FQGNSA. The CDR3 has 15 residues. The germline V and J ends were trimmed by 5 bases and 1 base, with 11 bases remaining between them. The CDR3 DNA reads TGTGCCAGCAGCCATAGACAGGTGAACACCGGGGAGCTGTTTTTT. It specifies CASSHRQVNTGELFF.

The rearrangement uses TRBV6-4 and TRBJ2-3, with TRBD2 matching over 7 bases. This CDR3 is 13 amino acids long. Germline CDR1 and CDR2: MRHNA and SNTAGT. The V and J ends lost 0 bases and 8 bases, in that order; junction bases with no gene match: 2. The CDR3 region has the DNA TGTGCCAGCAGTGACTCGGGGGGGGGTACGCAGTATTTT. Its protein is CASSDSGGGTQYF.

J is TRBJ2-5 and V is TRBV19, with TRBD1 matching over 7 bases. Germline V gene lookup returns CDR1 LNHDA and CDR2 SQIVND (reference sequence). The CDR3 is 16 residues long. Trimming took 5 bases from V and 0 from J; bases not matched to a gene: 9. CDR3 sequence: CASSARQGVHQETQYF. In DNA form, the CDR3 reads TGTGCCAGTAGTGCCCGACAGGGTGTCCACCAAGAGACCCAGTACTTC.

This clone has a handful of counts. The rearrangement links TRBV6-1 to TRBJ2-7, with a possible D match to TRBD1 (5 bases). Germline V gives CDR1 MNHNS, CDR2 SASEGT. The CDR3 loop spans 15 amino acids. V was clipped by 1 base and J by 1 base, with 11 bases between them. DNA for the CDR3: TGTGCCAGCAGTGAAGAAACAGGTTCTTCCTACGAGCAGTACTTC. It encodes CASSEETGSSYEQYF.

The CDR3, as DNA: TGTGCCAGCAGTTACTCGTGGGGGGGTTACAATGAGCAGTTCTTC. Its protein is CASSYSWGGYNEQFF. The V call is TRBV6-5, the J call TRBJ2-1; TRBD2 matches at 7 bases. The CDR3 spans 15 residues. V shed 0 bases and J 4 bases; nucleotides not matched to a gene: 3. CDR1 MNHEY and CDR2 SVGAGI come from the germline V gene.

The rearrangement joins TRBV7-9 to TRBJ1-1; D is unclear. CDR3 length: 12 residues. Deletions cut 8 bases from V and 3 bases from J, with 10 bases between. CDR1 is SEHNR and CDR2 is FQNEAQ in the germline V gene (reference sequence). CDR3 protein: CASGRGDTEAFF. Here the CDR3 DNA reads TGTGCCAGCGGTCGGGGAGACACTGAAGCTTTCTTT.

This chain connects TRBV7-8 to TRBJ1-1; D perhaps matches TRBD1 (5 bases). The CDR3 sequence is 15 residues long. Germline V gene lookup returns CDR1 SGHVS and CDR2 FQNEAQ. V dropped 6 bases and J dropped 7 bases, with 21 bases sitting between them. The CDR3 nucleotides read TGTGCCAGCAGTTCTGCGGGGCTCTACGTAGGTGAAGCTTTCTTT. The encoded protein is CASSSAGLYVGEAFF.

The gene calls are TRBV4-3 and TRBJ1-1; 7 bases fit TRBD1. The CDR3 is 15 residues long. V lost 4 bases, J lost 1 base, and 6 bases stayed unmatched. Per the germline V gene, CDR1 is LGHNA and CDR2 is YSLEER. In DNA, the CDR3 is TGCGCCAGCAGCCCCTACAGGGGTGAGAACACTGAAGCTTTCTTT. Amino acids: CASSPYRGENTEAFF.

The rearrangement links TRBV27 to TRBJ1-2, with D unresolved. The CDR3 sequence is 14 residues long. V lost 3 bases to trimming and J lost 8 bases, with 16 bases between them. Per germline, CDR1 MNHEY and CDR2 SMNVEV (reference sequence). CDR3 region: CASSLDPPTRGYTF. The CDR3 bases are TGTGCCAGCAGTTTGGATCCCCCCACGCGGGGCTACACCTTC.

The chain recombines TRBV27 with TRBJ1-2; 9 bases line up with TRBD1. The CDR3 loop spans 14 amino acids. Losses at the gene ends were 5 bases for V and 6 bases for J; bases not matched to a gene: 7. The germline CDR1 and CDR2 sequences are MNHEY and SMNVEV (reference sequence). DNA of the CDR3: TGTGCCAGCAGTCCCCGGGGACAGGGTCATGGCTACACCTTC. It encodes CASSPRGQGHGYTF.

This chain joins TRBV4-1 and TRBJ1-2, with D tentatively TRBD1 (6 bases). Germline-derived CDR1 and CDR2 are MGHRA and YSYEKL. This CDR3 is 16 amino acids long. With 0 bases removed from V and 4 bases from J, the gap between germline ends came to 15 bases. The CDR3 DNA reads as TGCGCCAGCAGCCAAGAGGGTGCAGGGGTGGGCTATGGCTACACCTTC. Protein sequence: CASSQEGAGVGYGYTF.

This clone was seen once. The chain has TRBV7-2 and TRBJ1-1; no reliable D call. The length of the CDR3 is 13 residues. Per the germline V gene, CDR1 is SGHTA and CDR2 is FQGNSA. The V and J ends lost 3 bases and 11 bases respectively, with 16 bases between them. The CDR3 region is CASSFVTSRIAFF. The CDR3 coding sequence is TGTGCCAGCAGCTTTGTTACGTCCAGGATTGCTTTCTTT.